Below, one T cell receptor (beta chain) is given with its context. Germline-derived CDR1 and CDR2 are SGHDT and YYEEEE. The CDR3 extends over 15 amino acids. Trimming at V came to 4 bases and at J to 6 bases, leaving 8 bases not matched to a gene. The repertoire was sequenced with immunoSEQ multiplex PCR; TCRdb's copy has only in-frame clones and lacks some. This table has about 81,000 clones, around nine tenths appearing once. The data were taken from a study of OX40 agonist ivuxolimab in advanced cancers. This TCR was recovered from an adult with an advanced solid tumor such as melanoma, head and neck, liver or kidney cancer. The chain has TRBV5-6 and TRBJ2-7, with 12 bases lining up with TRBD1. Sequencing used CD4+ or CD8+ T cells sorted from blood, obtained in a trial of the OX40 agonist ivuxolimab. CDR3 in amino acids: CASSRPGTGGGEQYF. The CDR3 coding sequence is TGTGCCAGCAGCCGCCCCGGGACAGGGGGCGGCGAGCAGTACTTC. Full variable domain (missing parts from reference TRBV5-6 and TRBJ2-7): DAGVTQSPTHLIKTRGQQVTLRCSPKSGHDTVSWYQQALGQGPQFIFQYYEEEERQRGNFPDRFSGHQFPNYSSELNVNALLLGDSALYLCASSRPGTGGGEQYFGPGTRLTVT.